This record covers a single T cell receptor (beta chain). The antigen is unknown. This CDR3 contains 11 residues. V was shortened by 4 bases and J by 11 bases, with 11 bases between the two germline ends. This entry is derived from a study of T cells after yellow fever vaccination. Study outcomes and limitations: Overlap between CD4 and CD8 compartments was detected for a small share of clonotypes. The booster saw the reappearance of most primary-vaccination clones (roughly 96% CD4, 80% to 90% CD8).

TCRdb redid the calling of the 5' RACE reads with MiXCR, one entry per CDR3 protein. The sample has more than 450,000 distinct CDR3 sequences; 21% are singletons. The TCR originated in a man between 18 and 35 years old who received the YFV17D yellow fever vaccine. The chain has TRBV12-3 or TRBV12-4 and TRBJ1-1; perhaps TRBD1 as D (6 bases). Source: PBMCs, taken less than 25 days after the first yellow fever vaccination. The CDR3 nucleotides read TGTGCCAGCAGTTACCGGACAGCGGCTTTCTTT. Its translation: CASSYRTAAFF.